This TCR beta chain was identified in a study of cytotoxic CD8 clonotypes in ibrutinib-treated CLL. In the study overall: Patient counts were over 9 relapsed/refractory, some 14 treatment-naive and around 17 IGHV unmutated. After a median of approximately 70 months, approximately 15 patients stayed remitted and some 12 progressed; responses had been partial in 24 and complete in 2.

Findings and limits, study-wide: Once treatment began, public clonotypes, which were uncommon, contracted or stayed stable. Clonality correlated strongly with circulating CD8+ T cells and exceeded age-matched healthy donors at baseline.

Worth noting for this clone: Its antigen remains unknown.

CDR1 MGHDK and CDR2 SYGVNS come from the germline V gene. The CDR3 has 15 amino acids. Trimming shortened V by 3 bases and J by 6 bases, and 17 bases separated the two germline ends. The repertoire was sequenced with immunoSEQ multiplex PCR; TCRdb's copy has only in-frame clones and lacks some. The sample yields some 130,000 clones, 70% to 90% seen once. This specimen consisted of PBMCs, obtained after 24 months of ibrutinib treatment. The chain is built from TRBV25-1 and TRBJ1-2, with D possibly matching TRBD1 (6 bases). The clonotype originates from a human donor with chronic lymphocytic leukemia. The CDR3: CASSDRGWAGHGYTF. For the CDR3, the DNA is TGTGCCAGCAGTGATAGGGGGTGGGCAGGGCATGGCTACACCTTC.